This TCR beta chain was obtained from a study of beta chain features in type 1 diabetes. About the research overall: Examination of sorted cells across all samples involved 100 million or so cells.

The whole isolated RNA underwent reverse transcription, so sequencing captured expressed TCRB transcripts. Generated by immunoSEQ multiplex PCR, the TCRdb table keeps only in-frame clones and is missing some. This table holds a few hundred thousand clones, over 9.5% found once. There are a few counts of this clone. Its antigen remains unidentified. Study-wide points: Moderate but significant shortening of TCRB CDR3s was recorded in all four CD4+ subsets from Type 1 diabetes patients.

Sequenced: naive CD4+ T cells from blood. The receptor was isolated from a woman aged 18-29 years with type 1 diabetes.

The CDR3 nucleotides are TGCAGCGGGAGGGGGGGAGCAGAGACCCAGTACTTC. Translated, it gives CSGRGGAETQYF. J is TRBJ2-5 and V is TRBV29-1; maybe TRBD2 (7 bases). With 7 bases removed from V and 4 bases from J, the gap between germline ends came to 13 bases. The CDR3 covers 12 residues. Germline values: CDR1 SQVTM, CDR2 ANQGSEA.